This T cell receptor beta chain was sequenced during a study of cytomegalovirus exposure and HLA in healthy donors. Broader study findings: According to an earlier analysis, most TCR beta V segments yielded productive rearrangements about 90% or about 30% of the time. From TCR beta sequences, most subjects' HLA-A and HLA-B alleles were reportedly predicted accurately. Evidence from a later analysis indicated that most CMV-associated TCR beta chains looked HLA-restricted.

The PCR contained 60 Vbeta and 13 Jbeta primers. The protocol was immunoSEQ multiplex PCR, while the TCRdb copy is restricted to in-frame clones and leaves out a portion. Counted here are about 150,000 clones, 80% occurring once; the ten biggest clones make up over 5%. This cohort consisted of healthy bone marrow donors. The V gene's germline CDR1 is MDHEN and CDR2 SYDVKM. The CDR3 covers 16 residues. V was clipped by 5 bases and J by 4 bases; unmatched bases: 13. The sample holds one count of this clone. Its antigen remains unknown. V gene TRBV28 combines with J gene TRBJ2-5, with 7 bases identical to TRBD2. This receptor was taken from a woman in her thirties or forties in good health and CMV-seropositive. The sample consisted of PBMCs. CDR3 amino acids: CASSPWEGPGRETQYF. Written as DNA, the CDR3 is TGTGCCAGCAGTCCCTGGGAGGGGCCGGGGCGAGAGACCCAGTACTTC.